This section outlines one TCR beta chain sequence together with its context. The antigen is not known. PCR was performed a second time for about 7 to 12 cycles using a sample-barcoded 5' primer and a J-beta primer mix. One entry per CDR3 protein, called by TCRdb with MiXCR from the 5' RACE reads. The sample lists roughly 800,000 distinct CDR3 sequences; 25% were seen once. The ends were cut back, 4 bases at V and 9 bases at J, with 8 bases in the middle. This CDR3 comprises 11 residues. In germline, CDR1 is SGHDT, CDR2 YYEEEE. This record comes from a study of blood T cells in healthy people across ages. Findings and limits, study-wide: As age increased, TCR beta diversity per million T cells fell in a roughly linear fashion.

The sample was also linked to a second study, of T cells of mothers and their children.

This clonotype originated in a boy aged 10-17 years in good health. The specimen sequenced was blood. The rearrangement links TRBV5-6 to TRBJ1-3; a weak D match, TRBD1 (5 bases). Written as DNA, the CDR3 is TGTGCCAGCAGCCTCGGGGGCACCATATATTTT. Translation gives CASSLGGTIYF.